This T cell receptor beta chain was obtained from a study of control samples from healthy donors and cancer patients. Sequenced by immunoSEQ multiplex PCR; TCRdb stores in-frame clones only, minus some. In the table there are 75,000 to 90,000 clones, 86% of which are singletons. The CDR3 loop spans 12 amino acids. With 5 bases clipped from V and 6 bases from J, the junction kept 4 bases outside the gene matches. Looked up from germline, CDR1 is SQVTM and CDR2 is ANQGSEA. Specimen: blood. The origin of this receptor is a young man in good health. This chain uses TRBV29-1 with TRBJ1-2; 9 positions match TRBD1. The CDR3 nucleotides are TGCAGCGTTATAACAGGGGGCGATGGCTACACCTTC. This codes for CSVITGGDGYTF.